The 27 T cell receptor beta chains given below trace back to one sample, sequenced in a study of blood T cell repertoires in COVID-19. Here immunoSEQ multiplex PCR was the method, and the copy in TCRdb shows in-frame clones only, minus some. The sample lists about 98,000 clones; 82% were seen once. Sequencing input: peripheral blood. Receptors originate from a man in his sixties or seventies with active or convalescent COVID-19.

The V call is TRBV19, the J call TRBJ2-2; TRBD1 aligns across 8 bases. CDR1 is LNHDA, CDR2 SQIVND, per germline (reference sequence). The CDR3 has 15 amino acids. J lost 0 bases, V lost 7 bases, and 4 bases had no gene match. The CDR3 nucleotides read TGTGCCAGTACGACGACAGGGGCGAACACCGGGGAGCTGTTTTTT. It specifies CASTTTGANTGELFF.

In this sample, this clone turned up once. The V call is TRBV27, the J call TRBJ1-3, with D perhaps matching TRBD1 (6 bases). V gave up 5 bases and J gave up 4 bases, with 15 bases separating them. CDR3 length: 15 amino acids. Germline V gives CDR1 MNHEY, CDR2 SMNVEV (reference sequence). CDR3 protein: CASSPRGGGGNTIYF. Here the CDR3 DNA reads TGTGCCAGCAGTCCTCGGGGAGGGGGAGGAAACACCATATATTTT.

This rearrangement joins TRBV5-6 to TRBJ2-1, with D maybe TRBD2 (6 bases). This CDR3 is built from 18 residues. V dropped 0 bases and J dropped 10 bases, with 26 bases sitting between them. Germline CDR1 reads SGHDT; CDR2 reads YYEEEE. CDR3 sequence reads: CASSLGPRDSRLKGEQFF. The CDR3 DNA sequence: TGTGCCAGCAGCTTGGGACCCCGGGACTCCCGACTAAAAGGGGAGCAGTTCTTC.

In this sample, this clone turned up a few times. The V and J genes are TRBV6-2 or TRBV6-3 and TRBJ2-1, with 7 bases aligning to TRBD2. There are 14 residues in the CDR3. J was trimmed by 7 bases and V by 5 bases; bases with no gene match: 8. CDR1 is MNHEY, CDR2 SVGEGT, per germline. The chain's CDR3 is CASSTSRGVNEQFF. CDR3 coding DNA: TGTGCCAGCAGTACTAGCCGGGGGGTTAATGAGCAGTTCTTC.

The rearrangement joins TRBV7-2 to TRBJ1-1; tentatively, D is TRBD1 (5 bases). V lost 0 bases and J lost 11, with 13 bases in between. CDR1 is SGHTA, CDR2 FQGNSA, per germline. The CDR3 has 13 amino acids. CDR3 nucleotide sequence: TGTGCCAGCAGCTTAGCCAATCCCCCAGGGGCTTTCTTT. It translates to CASSLANPPGAFF.

The CDR3 nucleotides read TGCGCCAGCAGCCAAGATCTTCCCTTGTCCTATGGCTACACCTTC. It is translated as CASSQDLPLSYGYTF. This chain joins TRBV4-3 and TRBJ1-2; no reliable D call. Trimming took off 0 bases at V and 4 bases at J, with 12 bases between the two ends. The CDR3 has 15 amino acids. Germline-derived CDR1 and CDR2 are LGHNA and YSLEER.

The chain uses TRBV7-9 and TRBJ2-1, with D hard to call. The CDR3 has 11 residues. Looked up from germline, CDR1 is SEHNR and CDR2 is FQNEAQ (reference sequence). Trimming shortened V by 5 bases and J by 9 bases, and 8 bases separated the two germline ends. In nucleotides, the CDR3 is TGTGCCAGCAGCCAAGAGCTTGAGCAGTTCTTC. Translation gives CASSQELEQFF.

The chain carries TRBV3-1 (or the pseudogene TRBV3-2) and TRBJ1-5; 7 nucleotides align to TRBD1. Germline values: CDR1 LGHDT, CDR2 YNNKEL (reference sequence). The CDR3 has 14 amino acids. V lost 3 bases and J lost 2; bases outside the gene matches: 1. The CDR3 DNA is TGTGCCAGCAGCCACACAGGGGGCAATCAGCCCCAGCATTTT. This sequence encodes CASSHTGGNQPQHF.

This clone was seen just once. The chain carries TRBV5-1 and TRBJ1-4, with D unresolved. Trimming shortened V by 1 base and J by 7 bases, and 14 bases separated the two germline ends. This CDR3 is built from 15 residues. Germline V gene lookup returns CDR1 SGHRS and CDR2 YFSETQ. Written as DNA, the CDR3 is TGCGCCAGCAGCTTGAATTGGGAACGGGGTGAAAAACTGTTTTTT. Translated, it gives CASSLNWERGEKLFF.

This clone was picked up one time. The J gene is TRBJ2-7, the V gene TRBV4-2, with 8 bases aligning to TRBD2. With V trimmed by 5 bases and J by 0 bases, 9 bases remained unmatched. CDR3 length equals 16 residues. Germline V gene sequence: CDR1 LGHNA, CDR2 YNFKEQ. CDR3 amino acids: CASSSGSGGLSYEQYF. Written as DNA, the CDR3 is TGTGCCAGCAGCTCCGGGAGCGGGGGTCTCTCCTACGAGCAGTACTTC.

This clone showed up just once. V usage is TRBV5-8 and J usage is TRBJ2-5, with TRBD1 matching over 7 bases. Germline CDR1 and CDR2: SGHTS and YDEGEE. After removal of 0 bases from V and 2 bases from J, the junction contained 7 bases not matched to a gene. The length of the CDR3 is 16 residues. The CDR3: CASSLGEGAIQETQYF. In DNA form, the CDR3 reads TGTGCCAGCAGCTTGGGTGAGGGGGCCATTCAAGAGACCCAGTACTTC.

The chain recombines TRBV14 with TRBJ2-4; tentative D call: TRBD2 (6 bases). Trimming took off 4 bases at V and 7 bases at J, with 14 bases between the two ends. The CDR3 is 14 amino acids. The V gene's germline CDR1 is SGHDN and CDR2 FVKESK. The CDR3 reads CASSRSLGGNIQYF. The CDR3, as DNA: TGTGCCAGCAGCCGGTCCCTTGGGGGGAACATTCAGTACTTC.

This clone was counted at least ten times. This sequence joins TRBV5-1 and TRBJ1-3; D is ambiguous. From germline, CDR1 is SGHRS and CDR2 YFSETQ. This CDR3 comprises 16 residues. Trimming removed 2 bases at V and 0 bases at J, with 12 bases between. CDR3 sequence (DNA): TGCGCCAGCAGCTTTGGGCCGGTAATCTCTGGAAACACCATATATTTT. Translated, it gives CASSFGPVISGNTIYF.

The V and J genes are TRBV11-3 and TRBJ2-7, with no clear D. V was clipped by 3 bases and J by 2 bases, with 17 bases between them. This CDR3 has 16 amino acids. Germline V gives CDR1 SGHNT, CDR2 YENEEA. The CDR3 bases are TGTGCCAGCAGCTTGCCCCTACTGGCGGATCCCTACGAGCAGTACTTC. Its protein product is CASSLPLLADPYEQYF.

This chain links TRBV7-3 with TRBJ2-1; 8 nucleotides agree with TRBD2. This CDR3 is 14 amino acids long. Germline values: CDR1 SGHTA, CDR2 FQGTGA. V gave up 4 bases and J gave up 3 bases; unmatched junction bases: 2. The CDR3 sequence is CASSSTSGYNEQFF. CDR3 nucleotide sequence: TGTGCCAGCAGCTCAACTAGCGGCTACAATGAGCAGTTCTTC. Full variable domain (outside the CDR3, taken from reference TRBV7-3 and TRBJ2-1): GAGVSQTPSNKVTEKGKYVELRCDPISGHTALYWYRQSLGQGPEFLIYFQGTGAADDSGLPNDRFFAVRPEGSVSTLKIQRTERGDSAVYLCASSSTSGYNEQFFGPGTRLTVL.

The rearrangement joins TRBV27 to TRBJ1-2, with a weak D call TRBD1 (6 bases). Per the germline V gene, CDR1 is MNHEY and CDR2 is SMNVEV (reference sequence). The CDR3 is made up of 14 amino acids. With 7 bases removed from V and 0 bases from J, the gap between germline ends came to 12 bases. CDR3 sequence (DNA): TGTGCCAGCAAGTTGGGGGCGCCTAACTATGGCTACACCTTC. Amino acids: CASKLGAPNYGYTF.

The chain is built from TRBV24-1 and TRBJ1-2; D is unresolved. The V gene's germline CDR1 is KGHDR and CDR2 SFDVKD. V shed 4 bases and J shed 6 bases, with 11 bases lying between them. The CDR3 totals 13 residues. The CDR3 coding sequence is TGTGCCACCAGTGACCGTAGAGGTCATGGCTACACCTTC. This translates into CATSDRRGHGYTF.

This chain uses TRBV4-3 with TRBJ1-6; no definite D call. The germline CDR1 and CDR2 sequences are LGHNA and YSLEER. Between the trimmed V and J ends, which lost 0 bases and 2 bases, there was a span of 8 bases. The CDR3 length is 16 residues. The CDR3 here is CASSQDSWPYNSPLHF. Written as DNA, the CDR3 is TGCGCCAGCAGCCAAGATTCCTGGCCCTATAATTCACCCCTCCACTTT.

The V gene is TRBV6-5, the J gene TRBJ2-1; no definite D call. There are 11 residues in the CDR3. V was pared by 8 bases and J by 4 bases, with 6 bases between. The germline CDR1 and CDR2 sequences are MNHEY and SVGAGI. CDR3: CASGLYNEQFF. Here the CDR3 DNA reads TGTGCCAGCGGGCTTTACAATGAGCAGTTCTTC.

This clone came up a few times. This chain connects TRBV19 to TRBJ1-1, with D hard to call. Germline V gene data show CDR1 as LNHDA and CDR2 as SQIVND (reference sequence). The CDR3 is 11 amino acids. The V and J ends lost 6 bases and 11 bases respectively, with 13 bases between them. The CDR3 DNA reads TGTGCCAGTAGGGCCGCGGAGAATGCTTTCTTT. Its protein is CASRAAENAFF. The full variable domain, in which reference TRBV19 and TRBJ1-1 provide the parts outside the CDR3, is DGGITQSPKYLFRKEGQNVTLSCEQNLNHDAMYWYRQDPGQGLRLIYYSQIVNDFQKGDIAEGYSVSREKKESFPLTVTSAQKNPTAFYLCASRAAENAFFGQGTRLTVV.

In this sample, this clone turned up once. This chain links TRBV7-9 with TRBJ2-1; the D gene is possibly TRBD1 (5 bases). The CDR3 has 12 residues. Trimming left V 5 bases short and J 7 bases short, with 9 bases between. CDR1 SEHNR and CDR2 FQNEAQ come from the germline V gene (reference sequence). The CDR3 here is CASSPDRNEQFF. As DNA, the CDR3 is TGTGCCAGCAGCCCCGACAGAAATGAGCAGTTCTTC.

The rearrangement joins TRBV11-2 to TRBJ2-1; 10 bases agree with TRBD1. The germline V gene encodes CDR1 SGHAT and CDR2 FQNNGV. The CDR3 covers 15 residues. After removal of 5 bases from V and 7 bases from J, the junction contained 8 bases not matched to a gene. CDR3: CASSTGTGEWNEQFF. CDR3 DNA: TGTGCCAGCAGCACCGGGACAGGGGAATGGAATGAGCAGTTCTTC.

V and J are TRBV5-1 and TRBJ2-4; 8 nucleotides agree with TRBD2. The germline CDR1 and CDR2 sequences are SGHRS and YFSETQ. V gave up 0 bases and J gave up 14 bases; unmatched junction bases: 13. The CDR3 length is 15 residues. The CDR3 DNA is TGCGCCAGCAGCTTGGATGATAGCGGGGTGTCGGGAAAGTACTTC. Encoded protein: CASSLDDSGVSGKYF.

This clone was seen a few times. This chain connects TRBV19 to TRBJ2-1; TRBD1 matches at 8 bases. J lost 7 bases, V lost 6 bases, and 8 bases had no gene match. The length of the CDR3 is 14 residues. CDR1 and CDR2 from the germline V gene are LNHDA and SQIVND (reference sequence). The CDR3 is CASSQGQATNEQFF. The CDR3 region has the DNA TGTGCCAGTAGCCAGGGACAGGCGACTAATGAGCAGTTCTTC.

This rearrangement joins TRBV19 to TRBJ1-5, with D hard to call. This CDR3 comprises 16 residues. V was cut by 9 bases and J by 0 bases, with 18 bases left in between. Germline CDR1 LNHDA, CDR2 SQIVND (reference sequence). The CDR3: CASRRSADISNQPQHF. The CDR3 DNA sequence: TGTGCCAGCCGCAGGTCGGCAGATATTAGCAATCAGCCCCAGCATTTT.

The chain combines TRBV3-1 (or the pseudogene TRBV3-2) with TRBJ1-1; the match to TRBD1 covers 9 bases. CDR3 length: 15 amino acids. V shed 4 bases, J shed 5 bases, and the junction held 8 bases outside the gene matches. Germline V lookup: CDR1 LGHDT, CDR2 YNNKEL (reference sequence). CDR3 residues: CASSPGTGTRTEAFF. The CDR3 DNA is TGTGCCAGCAGCCCCGGGACAGGGACGAGGACTGAAGCTTTCTTT.

V gene TRBV5-1 combines with J gene TRBJ2-7; 11 nucleotides align to TRBD1. Trimming at V came to 4 bases and at J to 3 bases, leaving 6 bases not matched to a gene. The CDR3 extends over 15 amino acids. CDR1 is SGHRS and CDR2 is YFSETQ in the germline V gene. CDR3 coding DNA: TGCGCCAGCAGCGCCACGGGACAGGGGGTCTACGAGCAGTACTTC. This sequence encodes CASSATGQGVYEQYF.